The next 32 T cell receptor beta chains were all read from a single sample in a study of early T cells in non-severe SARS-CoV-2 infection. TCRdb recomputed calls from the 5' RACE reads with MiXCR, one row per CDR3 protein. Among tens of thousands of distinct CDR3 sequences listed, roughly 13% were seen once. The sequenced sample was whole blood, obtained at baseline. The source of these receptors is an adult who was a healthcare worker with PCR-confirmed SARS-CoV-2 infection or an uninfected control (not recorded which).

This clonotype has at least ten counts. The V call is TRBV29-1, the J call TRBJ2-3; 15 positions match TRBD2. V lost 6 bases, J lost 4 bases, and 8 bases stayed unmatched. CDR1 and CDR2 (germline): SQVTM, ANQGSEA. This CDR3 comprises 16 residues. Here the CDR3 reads CSVDGTSGGRADTQYF. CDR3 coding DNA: TGCAGCGTCGACGGGACTAGCGGGGGGAGGGCAGATACGCAGTATTTT.

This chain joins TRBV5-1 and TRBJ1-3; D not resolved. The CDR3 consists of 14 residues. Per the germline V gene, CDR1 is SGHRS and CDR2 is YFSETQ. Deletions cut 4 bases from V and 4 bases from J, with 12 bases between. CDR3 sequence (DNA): TGCGCCAGCAGCCTAGGCCCCAGGGGAAACACCATATATTTT. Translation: CASSLGPRGNTIYF. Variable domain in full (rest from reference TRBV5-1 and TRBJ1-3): KAGVTQTPRYLIKTRGQQVTLSCSPISGHRSVSWYQQTPGQGLQFLFEYFSETQRNKGNFPGRFSGRQFSNSRSEMNVSTLELGDSALYLCASSLGPRGNTIYFGEGSWLTVV.

The CDR3 DNA reads as TGTGCCAGCAGGGGCCGGGGCAGGGCCTACAATGAGCAGTTCTTC. Amino acid sequence: CASRGRGRAYNEQFF. The chain has TRBV11-2 and TRBJ2-1; D assignment may be TRBD1 or TRBD2 (5 bases each). The V gene lost 6 bases and the J gene lost 2 bases, with 14 bases spanning the gap. Germline lookup yields CDR1 SGHAT and CDR2 FQNNGV. There are 15 residues in the CDR3.

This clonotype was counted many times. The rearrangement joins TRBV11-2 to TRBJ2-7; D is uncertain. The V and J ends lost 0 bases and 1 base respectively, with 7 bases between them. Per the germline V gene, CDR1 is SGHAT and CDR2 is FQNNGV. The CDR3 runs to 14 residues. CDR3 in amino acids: CASSLEGTSYEQYF. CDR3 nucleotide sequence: TGTGCCAGCAGCTTAGAGGGCACATCCTACGAGCAGTACTTC.

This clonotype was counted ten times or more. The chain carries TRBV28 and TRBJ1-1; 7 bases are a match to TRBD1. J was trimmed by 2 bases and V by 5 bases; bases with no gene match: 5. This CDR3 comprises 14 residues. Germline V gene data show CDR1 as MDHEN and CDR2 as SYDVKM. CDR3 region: CASSPGTDNTEAFF. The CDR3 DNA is TGTGCCAGCAGTCCCGGGACAGACAACACTGAAGCTTTCTTT. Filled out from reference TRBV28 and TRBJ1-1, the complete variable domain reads DVKVTQSSRYLVKRTGEKVFLECVQDMDHENMFWYRQDPGLGLRLIYFSYDVKMKEKGDIPEGYSVSREKKERFSLILESASTNQTSMYLCASSPGTDNTEAFFGQGTRLTVV.

The CDR3 loop reads CASSTDRVADTQYF. The CDR3 nucleotides are TGTGCCAGCTCAACGGACAGGGTAGCAGATACGCAGTATTTT. The V call is TRBV18, the J call TRBJ2-3, with TRBD1 matching over 8 bases. With 5 bases clipped from V and 4 bases from J, the junction kept 5 bases outside the gene matches. This CDR3 has 14 residues. Germline values: CDR1 KGHSH, CDR2 LQKENI.

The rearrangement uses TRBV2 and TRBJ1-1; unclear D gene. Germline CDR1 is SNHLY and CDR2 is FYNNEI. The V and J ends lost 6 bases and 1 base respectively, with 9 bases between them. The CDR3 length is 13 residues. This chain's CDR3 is CASRVTRNTEAFF. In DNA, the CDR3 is TGTGCCAGCAGGGTCACAAGGAACACTGAAGCTTTCTTT.

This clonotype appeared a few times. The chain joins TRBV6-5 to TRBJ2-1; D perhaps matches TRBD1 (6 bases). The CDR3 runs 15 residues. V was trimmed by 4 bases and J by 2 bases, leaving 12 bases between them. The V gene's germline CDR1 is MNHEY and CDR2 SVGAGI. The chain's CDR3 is CASSSDSPAYNEQFF. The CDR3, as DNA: TGTGCCAGCAGTTCGGACAGTCCGGCCTACAATGAGCAGTTCTTC.

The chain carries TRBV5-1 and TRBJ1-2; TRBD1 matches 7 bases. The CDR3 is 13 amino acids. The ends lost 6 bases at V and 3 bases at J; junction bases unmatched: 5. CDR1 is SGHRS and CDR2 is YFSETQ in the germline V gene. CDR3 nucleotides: TGCGCCAGCAAAAGACAGGGTCACTATGGCTACACCTTC. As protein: CASKRQGHYGYTF.

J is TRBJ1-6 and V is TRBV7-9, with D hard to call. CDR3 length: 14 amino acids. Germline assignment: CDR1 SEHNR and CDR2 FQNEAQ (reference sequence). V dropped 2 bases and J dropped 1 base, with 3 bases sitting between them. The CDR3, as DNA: TGTGCCAGCAGCTTACAGTCCTATAATTCACCCCTCCACTTT. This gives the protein CASSLQSYNSPLHF.

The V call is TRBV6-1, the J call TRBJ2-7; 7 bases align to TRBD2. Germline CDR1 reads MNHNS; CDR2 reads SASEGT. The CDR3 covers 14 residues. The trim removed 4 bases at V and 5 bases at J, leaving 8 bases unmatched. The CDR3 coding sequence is TGTGCCAGCAGTGGAGGGCGGGAGTTCCACGAGCAGTACTTC. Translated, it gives CASSGGREFHEQYF.

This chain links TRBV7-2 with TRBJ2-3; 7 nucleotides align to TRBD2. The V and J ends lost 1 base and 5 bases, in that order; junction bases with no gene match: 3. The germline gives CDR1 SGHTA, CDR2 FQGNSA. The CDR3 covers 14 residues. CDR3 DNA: TGTGCCAGCAGCTTAGGACTAGCTGGAGATACGCAGTATTTT. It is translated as CASSLGLAGDTQYF.

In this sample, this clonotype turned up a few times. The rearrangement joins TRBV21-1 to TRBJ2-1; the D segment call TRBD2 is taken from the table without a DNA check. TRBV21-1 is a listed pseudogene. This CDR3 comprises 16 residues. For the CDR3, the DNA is TGTGCCAGCAGCAAAAACAGGACTAGCGCTTACAATGAGCAGTTCTTC. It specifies CASSKNRTSAYNEQFF.

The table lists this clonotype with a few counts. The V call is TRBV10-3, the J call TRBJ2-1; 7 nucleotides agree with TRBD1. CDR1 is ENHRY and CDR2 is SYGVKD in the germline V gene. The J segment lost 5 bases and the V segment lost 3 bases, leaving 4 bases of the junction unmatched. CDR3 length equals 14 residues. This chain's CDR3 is CAISDRTGHNEQFF. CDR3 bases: TGTGCCATCAGTGATCGGACAGGCCACAATGAGCAGTTCTTC.

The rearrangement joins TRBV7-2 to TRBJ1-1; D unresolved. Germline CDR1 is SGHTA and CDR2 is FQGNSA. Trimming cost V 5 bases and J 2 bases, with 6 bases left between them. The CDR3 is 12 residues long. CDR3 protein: CASSRSNTEAFF. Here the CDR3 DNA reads TGTGCCAGCAGCCGATCAAACACTGAAGCTTTCTTT.

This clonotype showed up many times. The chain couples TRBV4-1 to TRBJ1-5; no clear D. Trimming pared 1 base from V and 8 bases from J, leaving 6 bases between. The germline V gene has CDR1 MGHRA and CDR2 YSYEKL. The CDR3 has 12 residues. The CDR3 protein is CASSQGGEPQHF. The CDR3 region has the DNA TGCGCCAGCAGCCAAGGGGGAGAGCCCCAGCATTTT.

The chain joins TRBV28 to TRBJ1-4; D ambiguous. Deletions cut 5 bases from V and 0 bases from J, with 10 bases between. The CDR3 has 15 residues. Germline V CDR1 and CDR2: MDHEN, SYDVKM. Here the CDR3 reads CASSAHPATNEKLFF. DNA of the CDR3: TGTGCCAGCAGTGCCCATCCTGCAACTAATGAAAAACTGTTTTTT.

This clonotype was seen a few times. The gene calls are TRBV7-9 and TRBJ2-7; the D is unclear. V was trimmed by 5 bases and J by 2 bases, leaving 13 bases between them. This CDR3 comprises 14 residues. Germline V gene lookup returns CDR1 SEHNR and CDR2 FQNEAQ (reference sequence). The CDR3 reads CASSHRVGPYEQYF. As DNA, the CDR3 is TGTGCCAGCAGCCACCGGGTTGGCCCCTACGAGCAGTACTTC.

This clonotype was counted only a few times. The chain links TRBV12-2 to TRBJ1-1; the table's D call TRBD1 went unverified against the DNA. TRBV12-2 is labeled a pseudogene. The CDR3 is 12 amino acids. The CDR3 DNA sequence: TGTGCAAGTCGCCACCCCGGCACTGAAGCTTTCTTT. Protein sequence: CASRHPGTEAFF.

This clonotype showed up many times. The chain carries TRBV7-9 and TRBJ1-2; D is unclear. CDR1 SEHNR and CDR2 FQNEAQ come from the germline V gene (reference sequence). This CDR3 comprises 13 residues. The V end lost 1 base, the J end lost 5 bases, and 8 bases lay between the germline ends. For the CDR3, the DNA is TGTGCCAGCAGCTTAGAAAGGGATTATGGCTACACCTTC. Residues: CASSLERDYGYTF.

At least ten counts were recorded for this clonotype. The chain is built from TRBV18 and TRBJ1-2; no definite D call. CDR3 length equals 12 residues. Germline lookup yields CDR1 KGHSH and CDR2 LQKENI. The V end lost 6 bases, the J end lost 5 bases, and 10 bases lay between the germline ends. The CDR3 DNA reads TGTGCCAGCTCGGGCAGTGATTATGGCTACACCTTC. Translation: CASSGSDYGYTF. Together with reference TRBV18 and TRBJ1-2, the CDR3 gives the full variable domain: NAGVMQNPRHLVRRRGQEARLRCSPMKGHSHVYWYRQLPEEGLKFMVYLQKENIIDESGMPKERFSAEFPKEGPSILRIQQVVRGDSAAYFCASSGSDYGYTFGSGTRLTVV.

Here the CDR3 DNA reads TGTGCCAGCGGACTAGCGGGAGGGGGTGAGCAGTTCTTC. Translating gives CASGLAGGGEQFF. The J gene is TRBJ2-1, the V gene TRBV28, with TRBD2 matching 15 bases. V shed 8 bases, J shed 9 bases, and the junction held 2 bases outside the gene matches. This CDR3 contains 13 residues. CDR1 is MDHEN, CDR2 SYDVKM, per germline.

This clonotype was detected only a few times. The CDR3 spells CASSARDSDSGANVLTF. The CDR3 coding sequence is TGCGCCAGCAGCGCCCGGGACAGTGACTCTGGGGCCAACGTCCTGACTTTC. This chain uses TRBV5-1 with TRBJ2-6; TRBD1 aligns across 7 bases. V gave up 4 bases and J gave up 0 bases; unmatched junction bases: 7. Germline CDR1 and CDR2: SGHRS and YFSETQ. The CDR3 is 17 residues long.

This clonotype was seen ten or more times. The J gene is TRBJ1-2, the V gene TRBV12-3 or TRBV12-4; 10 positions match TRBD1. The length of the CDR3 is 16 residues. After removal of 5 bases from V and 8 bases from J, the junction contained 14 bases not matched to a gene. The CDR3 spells CASSLIPAGTGEGYTF. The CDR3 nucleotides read TGTGCCAGCAGTCTTATCCCCGCCGGGACAGGGGAAGGCTACACCTTC.

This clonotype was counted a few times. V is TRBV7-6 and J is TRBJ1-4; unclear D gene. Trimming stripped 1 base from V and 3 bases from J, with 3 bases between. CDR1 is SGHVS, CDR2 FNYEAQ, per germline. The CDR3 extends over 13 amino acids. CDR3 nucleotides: TGTGCCAGCAGCTTAGAGGCTAATGAAAAACTGTTTTTT. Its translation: CASSLEANEKLFF.

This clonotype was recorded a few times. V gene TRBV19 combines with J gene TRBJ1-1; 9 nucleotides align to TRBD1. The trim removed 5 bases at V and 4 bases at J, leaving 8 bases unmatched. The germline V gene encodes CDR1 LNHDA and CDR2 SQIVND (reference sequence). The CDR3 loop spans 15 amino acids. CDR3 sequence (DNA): TGTGCCAGTAGTCTCTCACAGGGGGCATCCACTGAAGCTTTCTTT. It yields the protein CASSLSQGASTEAFF.

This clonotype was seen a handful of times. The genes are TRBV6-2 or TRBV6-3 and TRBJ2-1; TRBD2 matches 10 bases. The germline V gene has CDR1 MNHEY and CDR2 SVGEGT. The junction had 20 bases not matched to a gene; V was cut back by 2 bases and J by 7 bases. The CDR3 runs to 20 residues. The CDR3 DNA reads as TGTGCCAGCAGTTACCTACATCTCTCTAGCGGGAGTCGAGGGGGGAATGAGCAGTTCTTC. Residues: CASSYLHLSSGSRGGNEQFF.

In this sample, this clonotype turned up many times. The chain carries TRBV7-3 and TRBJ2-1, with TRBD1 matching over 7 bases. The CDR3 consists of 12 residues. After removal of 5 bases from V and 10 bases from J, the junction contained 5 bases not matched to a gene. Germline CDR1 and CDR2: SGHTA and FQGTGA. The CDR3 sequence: CASSLRQGEQFF. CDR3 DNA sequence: TGTGCCAGCAGCCTTAGACAGGGCGAGCAGTTCTTC. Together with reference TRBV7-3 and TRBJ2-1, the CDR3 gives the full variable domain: GAGVSQTPSNKVTEKGKYVELRCDPISGHTALYWYRQSLGQGPEFLIYFQGTGAADDSGLPNDRFFAVRPEGSVSTLKIQRTERGDSAVYLCASSLRQGEQFFGPGTRLTVL.

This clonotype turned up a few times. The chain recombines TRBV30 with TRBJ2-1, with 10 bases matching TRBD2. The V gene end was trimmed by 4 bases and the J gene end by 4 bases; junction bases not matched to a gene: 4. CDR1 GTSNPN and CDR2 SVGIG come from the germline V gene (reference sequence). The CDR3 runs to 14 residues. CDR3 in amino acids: CAWTSGSGYNEQFF. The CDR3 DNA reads TGTGCCTGGACTAGCGGGAGTGGATACAATGAGCAGTTCTTC.

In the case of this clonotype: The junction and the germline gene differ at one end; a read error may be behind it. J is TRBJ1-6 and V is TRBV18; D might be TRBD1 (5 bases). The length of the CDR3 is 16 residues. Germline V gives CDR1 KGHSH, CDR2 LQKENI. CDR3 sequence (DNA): TGTGCCAGCTCCCCACCGGGACGGTCCTATAATTCACCCCTCCACTTT. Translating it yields CASSPPGRSYNSPLHF.

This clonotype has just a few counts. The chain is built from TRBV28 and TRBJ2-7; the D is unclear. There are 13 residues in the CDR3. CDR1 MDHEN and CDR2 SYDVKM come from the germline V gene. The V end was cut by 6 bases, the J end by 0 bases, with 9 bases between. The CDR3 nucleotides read TGTGCCAGCAGCCGGACGAACTCCTACGAGCAGTACTTC. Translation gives CASSRTNSYEQYF.

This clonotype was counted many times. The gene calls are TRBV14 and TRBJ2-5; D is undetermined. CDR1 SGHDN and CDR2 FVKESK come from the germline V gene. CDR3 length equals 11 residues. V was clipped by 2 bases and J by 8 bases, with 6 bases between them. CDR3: CASSQLDTQYF. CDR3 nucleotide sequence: TGTGCCAGCAGCCAACTCGACACCCAGTACTTC.